Here is one T cell receptor (beta chain) with its context. This sample stems from a study of control samples from healthy donors and cancer patients. Only in-frame clones appear in the TCRdb table, and some are missing; sequencing was by immunoSEQ multiplex PCR. The data show some 130,000 clones, with around 85% seen just once and roughly 9% held by the top ten. The CDR3 runs 18 residues. Germline loops: CDR1 MDHEN, CDR2 SYDVKM. With V trimmed by 4 bases and J by 4 bases, 13 bases remained unmatched. The sequencing input was blood. The clonotype comes from a woman in her 30s in good health. This chain uses TRBV28 with TRBJ1-6, with TRBD1 matching over 7 bases. The CDR3 DNA is TGTGCCAGCAGTTCCGGGACAGCGACTCAGACATATAATTCACCCCTCCACTTT. This sequence encodes CASSSGTATQTYNSPLHF.